The clone carrying this T cell receptor (beta chain) was picked up many times. Its antigen is still unknown. The germline CDR1 and CDR2 sequences are LNHDA and SQIVND (reference sequence). J lost 3 bases, V lost 4 bases, and 3 bases had no gene match. CDR3 length: 14 amino acids. This specimen comes from a study of CD8 T cells in ankylosing spondylitis. Quantitative 5'-RACE with molecular barcodes was used to make the TCR beta libraries. MiXCR, applied by TCRdb to the 5' RACE reads, yields one record per CDR3 protein. This sample yields roughly 250,000 distinct CDR3 sequences, of which 10% are seen a single time; 2.6% belongs to the top ten. General study points: What seemed typical of ankylosing spondylitis blood was a TCR beta motif built from several highly homologous variants. Reactive arthritis synovial fluid and blood previously showed some of these motif variants. Disease-linked clones were CD8+ and relatively rare in peripheral blood.

The TCR sequence derives from a male donor with ankylosing spondylitis or in good health (not recorded which). The chain has TRBV19 and TRBJ2-1; TRBD2 agrees at 7 bases. What was sequenced was blood, either unsorted or a sorted T cell fraction (not recorded which). The CDR3 reads CASSRGGDYNEQFF. CDR3 DNA: TGTGCCAGTAGTAGGGGGGGGGACTACAATGAGCAGTTCTTC.